Listed below are T cell receptor beta chains from one sample, sequenced in a study of blood T cell repertoires in COVID-19. Assay: immunoSEQ multiplex PCR; the TCRdb copy retains only in-frame clones and omits some. The sample lists about 250,000 clones, around 80% occurring once. The source material was peripheral blood. Every receptor here comes from a human donor in a cohort sampled during active COVID-19. The CDR3 runs from the conserved cysteine through the conserved F or W. D genes are given only for firm matches. Size values are once, few and many counts, or a class for expanded clones, and some rows have none.

D: TRBD1
size: few
J: TRBJ2-7
V: TRBV5-4
CDR3: CASSLEGARNEQYF
DNA: TGTGCCAGCAGCTTGGAGGGGGCGAGGAACGAGCAGTACTTC

D: TRBD1
size: NA
J: TRBJ2-3
V: TRBV7-8
CDR3: CASNQRGTGADTQYF
DNA: TGTGCCAGCAACCAAAGGGGGACAGGCGCAGATACGCAGTATTTT

D: NA
size: NA
J: TRBJ1-5
V: TRBV6-5
CDR3: CASGVSGDSNQPQHF
DNA: TGTGCCAGCGGGGTTTCAGGGGATAGCAATCAGCCCCAGCATTTT

D: TRBD1
size: NA
J: TRBJ2-4
V: TRBV19
CDR3: CASSIRTGTNIQYF
DNA: TGTGCCAGTAGTATTCGGACAGGGACGAACATTCAGTACTTC

D: NA
size: NA
J: TRBJ2-7
V: TRBV11-2
CDR3: CASSSQSLDYEQYF
DNA: TGTGCCAGCAGCTCCCAATCCCTAGACTACGAGCAGTACTTC

D: NA
size: NA
J: TRBJ1-1
V: TRBV2
CDR3: CASTSISNTEAFF
DNA: TGTGCCAGCACAAGCATTTCGAACACTGAAGCTTTCTTT

D: NA
size: NA
J: TRBJ2-1
V: TRBV29-1
CDR3: CSVDGQGTFF
DNA: TGCAGCGTTGACGGGCAGGGAACCTTCTTC

D: TRBD1
size: few
J: TRBJ1-3
V: TRBV5-8
CDR3: CASSQRTGSSGNTIYF
DNA: TGTGCCAGCAGCCAACGGACAGGGAGCTCTGGAAACACCATATATTTT

D: TRBD1
size: few
J: TRBJ2-4
V: TRBV10-3
CDR3: CAISEPRDRGNIQYF
DNA: TGTGCCATCAGTGAGCCGAGGGACAGGGGAAACATTCAGTACTTC

D: NA
size: NA
J: TRBJ1-1
V: TRBV29-1
CDR3: CSVDPRENTEAFF
DNA: TGCAGCGTTGATCCCCGCGAGAACACTGAAGCTTTCTTT

D: TRBD2
size: many
J: TRBJ2-7
V: TRBV2
CDR3: CASSESPSGSDEQYF
DNA: TGTGCCAGCAGTGAAAGCCCTAGCGGGAGCGACGAGCAGTACTTC

D: TRBD2
size: NA
J: TRBJ2-5
V: TRBV11-1
CDR3: CASSLAMSQRGLQETQYF
DNA: TGTGCCAGCAGCTTAGCGATGTCCCAGCGGGGACTCCAAGAGACCCAGTACTTC

D: NA
size: NA
J: TRBJ2-1
V: TRBV20-1
CDR3: CSSPPGVF
DNA: TGCAGCTCCCCCCCGGGGGTCTTC

D: NA
size: NA
J: TRBJ2-3
V: TRBV12-5
CDR3: CASGLDWADTQYF
DNA: TGTGCTAGTGGTTTAGATTGGGCGGATACGCAGTATTTT

D: NA
size: once
J: TRBJ1-3
V: TRBV12-3/TRBV12-4
CDR3: CASSSYSGNTIYF
DNA: TGTGCCAGCAGCTCCTACTCTGGAAACACCATATATTTT

D: NA
size: NA
J: TRBJ2-5
V: TRBV5-4
CDR3: CASSRELRPKETQYF
DNA: TGTGCCAGCAGCAGGGAGCTCCGGCCCAAAGAGACCCAGTACTTC

D: TRBD2
size: NA
J: TRBJ2-5
V: TRBV5-1
CDR3: CASSLIGGRAVMETQYF
DNA: TGCGCCAGCAGCTTGATCGGCGGGAGAGCTGTAATGGAGACCCAGTACTTC

D: NA
size: NA
J: TRBJ1-3
V: TRBV24-1
CDR3: CATSDRGKGTGNTIYF
DNA: TGTGCCACCAGTGATCGGGGAAAGGGAACTGGAAACACCATATATTTT

D: NA
size: NA
J: TRBJ2-3
V: TRBV11-2
CDR3: CASSLSSGGDTDTQYF
DNA: TGTGCCAGCAGCTTAAGCTCCGGGGGAGACACAGATACGCAGTATTTT

D: NA
size: NA
J: TRBJ2-1
V: TRBV7-2
CDR3: CASSLDSSMLNEQFF
DNA: TGTGCCAGCAGCCTCGACTCGTCGATGTTGAATGAGCAGTTCTTC

D: TRBD1
size: NA
J: TRBJ2-6
V: TRBV29-1
CDR3: CSVLTGGPSGANVLTF
DNA: TGCAGCGTCTTGACAGGGGGGCCCTCTGGGGCCAACGTCCTGACTTTC

D: TRBD1
size: few
J: TRBJ2-7
V: TRBV7-7
CDR3: CASSLGVGTGVYEQYF
DNA: TGTGCTAGCAGCTTAGGAGTCGGGACAGGGGTCTACGAGCAGTACTTC

D: NA
size: NA
J: TRBJ1-3
V: TRBV28
CDR3: CASSDPTPAGNTIYF
DNA: TGTGCCAGCAGCGACCCGACACCAGCTGGAAACACCATATATTTT

D: NA
size: NA
J: TRBJ1-6
V: TRBV2
CDR3: CASRQGLRFNSPLHF
DNA: TGTGCCAGCAGACAGGGCCTACGATTTAATTCACCCCTCCACTTT

D: NA
size: once
J: TRBJ1-2
V: TRBV9
CDR3: CASSVGPGRGYTF
DNA: TGTGCCAGCAGCGTAGGTCCAGGAAGGGGCTACACCTTC

D: TRBD1
size: NA
J: TRBJ1-1
V: TRBV6-4
CDR3: CASSDATGDSAEAFF
DNA: TGTGCCAGCAGTGACGCGACAGGGGACAGCGCTGAAGCTTTCTTT

D: TRBD1
size: NA
J: TRBJ2-7
V: TRBV6-5
CDR3: CASSYSHRGSEQYF
DNA: TGTGCCAGCAGTTACTCGCACAGGGGGTCCGAGCAGTACTTC

D: NA
size: NA
J: TRBJ1-5
V: TRBV24-1
CDR3: CATSDSGPGTTGNQPQHF
DNA: TGTGCCACCAGTGATAGCGGCCCCGGGACAACAGGCAATCAGCCCCAGCATTTT

D: TRBD2
size: once
J: TRBJ2-3
V: TRBV19
CDR3: CASGVGRGRLAGVIDTQYF
DNA: TGTGCCAGCGGAGTGGGCAGGGGGCGACTAGCGGGAGTTATAGATACGCAGTATTTT

D: TRBD1
size: NA
J: TRBJ2-7
V: TRBV24-1
CDR3: CATSDGTDYEQYF
DNA: TGTGCCACCAGTGACGGGACAGACTACGAGCAGTACTTC